The rows below give T cell receptor beta chains drawn from one sample of a study of cytomegalovirus exposure and HLA in healthy donors. TCRdb keeps only in-frame clones here, not all; method: immunoSEQ multiplex PCR. The sample includes 55,000 to 80,000 clones, 75% of them seen just once. The sequencing sample was made of PBMCs. The receptors shown here come from a man between 65 and 85 years old in good health and CMV-seronegative. Both conserved end residues are part of each CDR3. The D gene is left open where the match is weak. Clone size, where shown, is once, few, many, or a class for clones that have expanded.

V	J	D	size	DNA	CDR3
TRBV5-6	TRBJ2-5	NA	NA	TGTGCCAGCAGCTTGGTCGTGGCAGGACAAGAGACCCAGTACTTC	CASSLVVAGQETQYF
TRBV5-6	TRBJ2-5	TRBD2	NA	TGTGCCAGCAGCTCGGGACTAGCGGGAGGAACTCAAGAGACCCAGTACTTC	CASSSGLAGGTQETQYF
TRBV5-1	TRBJ2-5	TRBD2	once	TGCGCCAGCAGCGTCCTACTAGCGGGAGGGCAAGAGACCCAGTACTTC	CASSVLLAGGQETQYF
TRBV7-2	TRBJ2-5	NA	few	TGTGCCAGCAGCTTATTTTTGGGCCAGCAAGAGACCCAGTACTTC	CASSLFLGQQETQYF
TRBV27	TRBJ1-1	NA	few	TGTGCCAGCAGCACAGGGAGTGAAGCTTTCTTT	CASSTGSEAFF
TRBV6-5	TRBJ2-7	NA	NA	TGTGCCAGCAGTTACTCCCACTGGACTGCAACCTACGAGCAGTACTTC	CASSYSHWTATYEQYF
TRBV10-1	TRBJ2-7	TRBD1	few	TGCGCCAGCAGTTCACAGGGGGCTACCTACGAGCAGTACTTC	CASSSQGATYEQYF
TRBV6-6	TRBJ1-5	NA	once	TGTGCCAGCAGTTACTCAGGAGACTCCTTAACCCAGCATTTT	CASSYSGDSLTQHF
TRBV18	TRBJ2-3	NA	few	TGTGCCAGCTCACCACAACAGGGAAAAACAGATACGCAGTATTTT	CASSPQQGKTDTQYF
TRBV5-6	TRBJ1-2	NA	NA	TGTGCCAGCAGCGTTCGGGGGGTCGGTAACTATGGCTACACCTTC	CASSVRGVGNYGYTF
TRBV15	TRBJ1-5	NA	NA	TGTGCCACCAGAAAAGACGCGGCCTCCAGCAATCAGCCCCAGCATTTT	CATRKDAASSNQPQHF
TRBV4-3	TRBJ1-1	NA	NA	TGCGCCAGCAGCCAAGATCGTCACGGCACTGAAGCTTTCTTT	CASSQDRHGTEAFF
TRBV30	TRBJ1-6	NA	NA	TGTGCCTGGAGTATATCCGGGTCTCGTAATTCACCCCTCCACTTT	CAWSISGSRNSPLHF
TRBV7-7	TRBJ2-5	TRBD2	few	TGTGCTAGCAGCTCCCAGCGGGGGCAAGAGACCCAGTACTTC	CASSSQRGQETQYF
TRBV5-8	TRBJ2-2	NA	NA	TGTGCCAGCAGCTTGGCAACACAGAGTTACAAACCCGGGGAGCTGTTTTTT	CASSLATQSYKPGELFF
TRBV5-4	TRBJ2-7	TRBD1	NA	TGTGCCAGCAGCTTGCCGGGACAGGGGCCCCTCGAGCAGTACTTC	CASSLPGQGPLEQYF
TRBV5-1	TRBJ2-4	NA	NA	TGCGCCAGCAGGCCACTTGACAGCCAAAACATTCAGTACTTC	CASRPLDSQNIQYF
TRBV11-2	TRBJ1-5	NA	NA	TGTGCCAGCAGCTTAGCGGGTTCTCGGGGGCAGCCCCAGCATTTT	CASSLAGSRGQPQHF
TRBV5-1	TRBJ1-2	TRBD1	NA	TGCGCCAGCAGCTTACGGACAGGGGATGGCTACACCTTC	CASSLRTGDGYTF
TRBV6-5	TRBJ2-7	NA	NA	TGTGCCAGCAGGGCCGGGACTCTCTCCTACGAGCAGTACTTC	CASRAGTLSYEQYF
TRBV6-1	TRBJ1-1	NA	NA	TGTGCCAGCAGAAAACTAACGGATGAAGCTTTCTTT	CASRKLTDEAFF
TRBV7-7	TRBJ2-5	TRBD1	NA	TGTGCTAGCAGCCCGCGGGGACAGGGGGAGACCCAGTACTTC	CASSPRGQGETQYF
TRBV4-1	TRBJ1-2	NA	NA	TGCGCCAGCAGTCAGGACACTAACAAGGGAGGCTACACCTTC	CASSQDTNKGGYTF
TRBV5-1	TRBJ2-2	TRBD2	once	TGCGCCAGCAGCTTTTCAGCGGGAGGTGGAACCGGGGAGCTGTTTTTT	CASSFSAGGGTGELFF
TRBV12-5	TRBJ1-1	TRBD1	NA	TGTGCTAGTGGTTTGGACCAGGGGGCCGGGAGTGAAGCTTTCTTT	CASGLDQGAGSEAFF
TRBV27	TRBJ1-6	NA	few	TGTGCCAGCTCGGCAGGGAACAGTTCACCCCTCCACTTT	CASSAGNSSPLHF
TRBV25-1	TRBJ2-7	NA	NA	TGTGCCAGCAGTGGGGGGGGCAAACTCTACGAGCAGTACTTC	CASSGGGKLYEQYF
TRBV9	TRBJ2-3	NA	once	TGTGCCAGCAGCGTAGCGGCCAGGGGTGACGATACGCAGTATTTT	CASSVAARGDDTQYF
TRBV5-4	TRBJ2-3	TRBD2	few	TGTGCCAGCAGCTTGTTCCTAGCGGGAGGTCCAGATACGCAGTATTTT	CASSLFLAGGPDTQYF
TRBV21-1	TRBJ2-5	NA	NA	TGTGCCAGCAGCAAATTTGGGGCTAGCGATGATTTAGAGACCCAGTACTTC	CASSKFGASDDLETQYF
TRBV5-1	TRBJ2-7	TRBD1	NA	TGCGCCAGCAGCTCCGGACAGGGTCCCTACGAGCAGTACTTC	CASSSGQGPYEQYF
TRBV4-1	TRBJ1-3	NA	few	TGCGCCAGCAGCCCGACCGGGACATATGGAAACACCATATATTTT	CASSPTGTYGNTIYF
TRBV6-5	TRBJ1-4	NA	NA	TGTGCCAGCAGTTACGGCACAGGGTTGGGTGAAAAACTGTTTTTT	CASSYGTGLGEKLFF
TRBV13	TRBJ1-4	TRBD1	NA	TGTGCCAGCAGCCTTATGAGGACAGGGCCGCCTTCCATGGGTGAAAAACTGTTTTTT	CASSLMRTGPPSMGEKLFF
TRBV30	TRBJ1-4	TRBD1	NA	TGTGCCTGGAGGCGAGGACAGGGGAGGGAAAAACTGTTTTTT	CAWRRGQGREKLFF
TRBV11-2	TRBJ2-7	TRBD1	NA	TGTGCCAGCAGCTCCGGGACAGGGGTCTACGAGCAGTACTTC	CASSSGTGVYEQYF
TRBV6-5	TRBJ2-1	TRBD1	NA	TGTGCCAGCAGTTACTCGGGGACAGGAGTCTACAATGAGCAGTTCTTC	CASSYSGTGVYNEQFF
TRBV7-2	TRBJ2-4	TRBD2	NA	TGTGCCAGCAGCTTAGGCCCCGGGGGGGGGCACTTTCAGTACTTC	CASSLGPGGGHFQYF
TRBV6-6	TRBJ1-2	NA	NA	TGTGCCAGCAGTTACGGACAGAACTATGGCTACACCTTC	CASSYGQNYGYTF
TRBV7-2	TRBJ2-7	NA	NA	TGTGCCAGCAGCTCGGGGGTAGCGGTTGGGTACGAGCAGTACTTC	CASSSGVAVGYEQYF
TRBV18	TRBJ2-7	NA	NA	TGTGCCAGCTCAATAAGCAACACAGGGTCTACGGGGTACTACGAGCAGTACTTC	CASSISNTGSTGYYEQYF
TRBV19	TRBJ2-2	TRBD2	few	TGTGCCAGTAGTCTCCGGCGGGGAGGGGTAGGCACCGGGGAGCTGTTTTTT	CASSLRRGGVGTGELFF
TRBV5-6	TRBJ2-5	TRBD2	NA	TGTGCCAGCCGTACTAGCGGGGGAGGAGAGACCCAGTACTTC	CASRTSGGGETQYF